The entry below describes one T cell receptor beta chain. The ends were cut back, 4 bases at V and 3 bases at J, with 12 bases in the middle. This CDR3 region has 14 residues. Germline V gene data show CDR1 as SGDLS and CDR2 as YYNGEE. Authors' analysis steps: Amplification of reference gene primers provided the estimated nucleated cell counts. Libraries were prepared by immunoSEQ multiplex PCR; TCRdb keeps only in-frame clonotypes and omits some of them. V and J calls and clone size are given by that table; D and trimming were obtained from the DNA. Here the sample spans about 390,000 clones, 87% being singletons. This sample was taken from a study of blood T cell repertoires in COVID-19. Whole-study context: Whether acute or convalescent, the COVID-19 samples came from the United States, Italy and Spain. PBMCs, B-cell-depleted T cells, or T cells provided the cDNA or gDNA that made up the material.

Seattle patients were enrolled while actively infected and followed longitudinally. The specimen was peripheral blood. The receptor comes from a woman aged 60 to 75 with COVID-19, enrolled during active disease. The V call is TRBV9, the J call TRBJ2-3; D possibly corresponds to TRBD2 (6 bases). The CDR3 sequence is CASSSQRGTDTQYF. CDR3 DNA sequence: TGTGCCAGCAGCTCCCAACGGGGGACAGATACGCAGTATTTT. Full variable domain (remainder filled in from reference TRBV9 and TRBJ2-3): DSGVTQTPKHLITATGQRVTLRCSPRSGDLSVYWYQQSLDQGLQFLIQYYNGEERAKGNILERFSAQQFPDLHSELNLSSLELGDSALYFCASSSQRGTDTQYFGPGTRLTVL.